This TCR beta chain was recovered during a study of blood T cells in healthy people across ages (dated by TCRdb to 2015 to 2017). At the level of the whole study: In model experiments, template switching captured about one uniquely barcoded TCR beta cDNA molecule for every two T cells. Age-related changes in TCR beta repertoire diversity were measured in the study by deep sequencing normalized with unique cDNA molecular identifiers. Four age groups were formed from the donors: young (average approximately 17 years), middle-aged (less than 40), aged (62) and long-lived (less than 85). Donors of different ages were randomly distributed across sequencing lanes to avoid experimental bias. Using the same blood draw, the study looked at two additional independent replicas of 1 million unique cDNA reads for two donors, one aged 18 to 30 and the other aged 80 or older.

Donors were about 36 systemically healthy Caucasian individuals from Russia aged roughly 6 to 90 years. Around 9.8 milliliters of peripheral blood were collected from each donor into EDTA-treated Vacutainer tubes. PBMCs were isolated by Ficoll-Paque density-gradient centrifugation, with at least 6.5 million obtained per sample. Total RNA, at least 6 micrograms per sample, was extracted from PBMCs with Trizol reagent. For every donor, flow cytometry on a PBMC aliquot measured the percentage of naive CD45RAhigh/CD27high T cells. A note on this clonotype: Its antigen remains unidentified. Per-nucleotide qualities are absent, and no much larger clonotype sits a single base away.

Paper-wide results and their limitations: Observed TCR beta diversity per million T cells fell roughly linearly with age, and a significant reduction was already apparent by age roughly 40. Observed TCR beta diversity correlated strongly with the percentage of naive T cells measured by flow cytometry. Bulk unsorted PBMC profiling prevented conclusive comparison of naive and antigen-experienced compartments. Compared with the aged group, the long-lived group had more naive CD4+ T cells, fewer expanded clones and increased TCR diversity, a pattern suggesting age selection. Because donor CMV infection status was unknown, age-related changes in expanded clonotypes were potentially confounded. Estimates of total diversity based on one million sequenced T cells were considered lower bounds and underestimates.

As encoded in the germline V gene, CDR1 is SGHTA while CDR2 is FQGNSA. The CDR3 sequence holds 17 residues, the cysteine and phenylalanine included. Kept here is only the CDR3 DNA, which spans 51 bases and is read in frame from base 1. Compared with germline, V lacks 5 bases and J lacks 0 bases; bases without a gene match: 10. Preparation of the library involved 5' RACE. The instrument was an Illumina HiSeq 2500. A second PCR of roughly 7 to 11 cycles was performed with a sample-barcoded 5' primer and a J-beta primer mix. A unique molecular identifier was introduced onto each TCR beta cDNA molecule by a template-switch 5' adaptor carrying 12 random nucleotides. Each sample yielded at least 3 million CDR3-containing paired-end reads. First-strand cDNA synthesis was performed from all RNA using the Mint cDNA synthesis kit, with priming by a TRBC-specific oligonucleotide. All cDNA was treated with uracil-DNA glycosylase and then went through a first 18-cycle PCR with the universal primers M1SS and BC2_uni_R. The published analysis was carried out like this. For normalization, 1 million high-quality reads, each with a distinct molecular identifier, were randomly selected from each sample. Reads with shared molecular identifiers were discarded instead of being binned into consensus sequences. CDR3 identification, clonotype clustering and error correction used MiTCR with a Q25 quality threshold and the strictest error-elimination algorithm. A nonparametric unseen species model using Euler transformation provided a lower-bound estimate of total TCR beta diversity. TCRdb reprocessing: public reads trimmed at Q25 with fastp, clones called with MiXCR, in-frame beta chains kept. Rows are unified per CDR3 protein, each entry keeping the most common DNA and genes. The V and J calls, along with clone size, are taken from TCRdb and not from the paper's own processing. The sample records some 550,000 distinct CDR3 sequences, roughly 43% of which are singletons. The top ten clones comprise approximately 25% of the sample.

Recombination connected TRBV7-2 to TRBJ1-5, and 7 junctional nucleotides match TRBD1. Sequenced input: blood. This TCR was sampled from a man older than 75 in good health. The CDR3 loop reads CASSASGGYNSNQPQHF. Here is the DNA: TGTGCCAGCAGCGCGTCAGGGGGATATAATAGCAATCAGCCCCAGCATTTT.